This TCR beta chain was recorded in a study of CD4 T cells in relation to SARS-CoV-2 and coronaviruses. Study-wide context: Controls used an HIV-1 Nef peptide pool or no peptide.

Per germline, CDR1 SGHAT and CDR2 FQNNGV. Trimming took 8 bases from V and 3 from J, leaving 10 bases between them. The CDR3 runs 13 residues. Points on this clone: Its antigen is as yet unknown.

The method was immunoSEQ multiplex PCR; TCRdb's version includes in-frame clones alone and lacks a portion of them. The data contain 20,000 to 25,000 clones, 77% of them singletons. The unexposed donors gave CD4+ T cells in about 2011-2019, prior to COVID-19. CD4+ T cells were isolated from the cells after nine to eleven days of culture. Testing used SARS-CoV-2 S/N and four cold-coronavirus spikes on unexposed-donor CD4+ T cells, cells permitting. Half the medium was replaced with IL-2 medium on days 3 and 7. The study's findings and limits: Samples before the pandemic and after infection were not matched within any donor.

The source is a human donor in good health. This chain links TRBV11-2 with TRBJ2-2; possibly TRBD1 for D (7 bases). Sequencing was done on a sample of CD4+ T cells from PBMCs, cultured in vitro. CDR3 bases: TGTGCCAGCGCGGGACAGTACACCGGGGAGCTGTTTTTT. Protein sequence: CASAGQYTGELFF.